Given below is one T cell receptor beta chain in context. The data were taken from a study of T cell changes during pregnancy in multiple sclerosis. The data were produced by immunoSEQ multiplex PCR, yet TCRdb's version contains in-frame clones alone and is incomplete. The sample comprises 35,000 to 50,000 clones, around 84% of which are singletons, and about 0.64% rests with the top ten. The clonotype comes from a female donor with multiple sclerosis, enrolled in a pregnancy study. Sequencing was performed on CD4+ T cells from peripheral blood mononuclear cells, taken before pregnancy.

The CDR3 loop reads CASSLDTSGPYEQYF. CDR3 DNA: TGTGCCAGCAGCTTGGACACTAGCGGACCCTACGAGCAGTACTTC. J is TRBJ2-7 and V is TRBV5-4; 8 bases align to TRBD2. Germline V CDR1 and CDR2: SGHNT, YYREEE (reference sequence). V lost 0 bases and J lost 2; bases outside the gene matches: 4. The CDR3 loop spans 15 amino acids.